This TCR beta chain was identified during a study of blood T cell repertoires in COVID-19. For the study at large: Sample material is recorded as cDNA or gDNA derived from T cells, B-cell-depleted T cells, or PBMCs.

The CDR3 loop spans 18 amino acids. V gave up 1 base and J gave up 5 bases; unmatched junction bases: 13. Germline CDR1 LGHDT, CDR2 YNNKEL (reference sequence). Original data processing: Amplification with reference gene primers provided the estimates of nucleated cell counts. Libraries were prepared by immunoSEQ multiplex PCR; TCRdb keeps only in-frame clonotypes and omits some of them. V and J calls and clone size are given by that table; D and trimming were obtained from the DNA. The sample carries around 430,000 clones, approximately 90% recorded once. This clone appeared a few times. Sequencing input: peripheral blood. The sequence came from a woman aged 45-60 years with COVID-19, enrolled during active disease. The V and J genes are TRBV3-1 (or the pseudogene TRBV3-2) and TRBJ1-5, with 8 bases aligning to TRBD1. DNA for the CDR3: TGTGCCAGCAGCCAAGTCGAATTAGGACAGGGTGGGGATCAGCCCCAGCATTTT. It specifies CASSQVELGQGGDQPQHF.